The present T cell receptor (beta chain) was sequenced within a study of CD8 T cells in Susac syndrome. Per the germline V gene, CDR1 is MNHEY and CDR2 is SMNVEV (reference sequence). The CDR3 is made up of 15 amino acids. Trimming took 3 bases from V and 2 from J; bases not matched to a gene: 7. Peripheral blood CD8+ and CD4+ T cells were profiled by TCR beta sequencing. After extraction with the RNeasy kit, roughly 0.5 to 1 ug of the RNA was reverse transcribed using random hexamers. Amplification of TCR beta CDR3 was carried out by immunoSEQ multiplex PCR, which covered 54 Vbeta and 13 Jbeta segments. TCRdb passed the immunoSEQ multiplex PCR reads through MiXCR, listing each CDR3 protein once. The sample records 130,000 to 150,000 distinct CDR3 sequences, approximately 95% being singletons.

The chain couples TRBV27 to TRBJ2-7, with TRBD2 identical over 7 bases. The sequenced sample was CD8+ T cells from PBMCs. This TCR was sampled from a human donor in good health. CDR3: CASSFSGGITYEQYF. Here the CDR3 DNA reads TGTGCCAGCAGTTTCTCGGGAGGTATAACCTACGAGCAGTACTTC.